This T cell receptor beta chain was sequenced in a study of T-cell reconstitution after alpha-beta-depleted transplantation in children. This clonotype was detected ten times or more. Per the germline V gene, CDR1 is SQVTM and CDR2 is ANQGSEA. The CDR3 spans 12 residues. Library preparation (for TCRbeta) was performed with unique molecular identifiers. TCRdb used MiXCR to reprocess the PCR reads, holding one entry per CDR3 protein. The repertoire holds 670,000 or so distinct CDR3 sequences, under 15% seen once, with 0.75% to 0.85% in the top ten. This TCR was recovered from a girl aged 2-10 years with congenital amegakaryocytic thrombocytopenia, due to receive a stem cell transplant. The rearrangement joins TRBV29-1 to TRBJ1-1, with a weak D call TRBD1 (6 bases). Sequenced material: PBMCs, taken before TCRalphabeta/CD19-depleted stem cell transplant. CDR3: CSFGGQGTEAFF. CDR3 nucleotides: TGCAGTTTCGGGGGGCAAGGCACTGAAGCTTTCTTT.